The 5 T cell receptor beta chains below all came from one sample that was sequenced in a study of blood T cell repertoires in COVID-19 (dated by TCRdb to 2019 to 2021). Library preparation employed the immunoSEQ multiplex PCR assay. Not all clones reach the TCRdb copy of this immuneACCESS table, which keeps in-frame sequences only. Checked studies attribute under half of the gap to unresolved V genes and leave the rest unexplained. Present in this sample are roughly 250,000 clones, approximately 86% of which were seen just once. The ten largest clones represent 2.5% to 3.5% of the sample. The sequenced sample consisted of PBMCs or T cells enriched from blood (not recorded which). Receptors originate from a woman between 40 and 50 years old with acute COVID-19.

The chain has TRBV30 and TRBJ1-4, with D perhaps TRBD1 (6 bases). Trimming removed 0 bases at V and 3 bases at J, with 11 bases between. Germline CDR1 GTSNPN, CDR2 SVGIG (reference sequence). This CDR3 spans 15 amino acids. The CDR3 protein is CAWSVRGHPNEKLFF. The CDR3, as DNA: TGTGCCTGGAGTGTACGGGGACATCCTAATGAAAAACTGTTTTTT. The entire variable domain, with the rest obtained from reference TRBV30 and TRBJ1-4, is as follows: SQTIHQWPATLVQPVGSPLSLECTVEGTSNPNLYWYRQAAGRGLQLLFYSVGIGQISSEVPQNLSASRPQDRQFILSSKKLLLSDSGFYLCAWSVRGHPNEKLFFGSGTQLSVL.

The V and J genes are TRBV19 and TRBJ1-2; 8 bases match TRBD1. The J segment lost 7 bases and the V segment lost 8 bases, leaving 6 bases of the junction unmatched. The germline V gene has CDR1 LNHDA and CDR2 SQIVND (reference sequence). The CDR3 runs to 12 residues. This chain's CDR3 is CASVTGESGYTF. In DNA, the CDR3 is TGTGCCAGTGTGACAGGGGAAAGTGGCTACACCTTC.

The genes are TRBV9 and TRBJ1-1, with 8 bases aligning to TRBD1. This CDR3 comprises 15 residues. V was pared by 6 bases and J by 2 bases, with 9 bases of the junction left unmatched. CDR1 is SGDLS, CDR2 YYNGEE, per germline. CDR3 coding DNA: TGTGCCAGCACCTCCGGACAGGGAGGTAACACTGAAGCTTTCTTT. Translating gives CASTSGQGGNTEAFF.

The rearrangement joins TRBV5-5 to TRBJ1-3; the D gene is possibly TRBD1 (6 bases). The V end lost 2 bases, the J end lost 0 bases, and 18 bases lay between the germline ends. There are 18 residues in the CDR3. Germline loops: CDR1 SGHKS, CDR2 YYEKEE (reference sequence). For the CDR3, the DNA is TGTGCCAGCAGCTTAGTATCCTGGACAGAGAGCTCTGGAAACACCATATATTTT. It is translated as CASSLVSWTESSGNTIYF.

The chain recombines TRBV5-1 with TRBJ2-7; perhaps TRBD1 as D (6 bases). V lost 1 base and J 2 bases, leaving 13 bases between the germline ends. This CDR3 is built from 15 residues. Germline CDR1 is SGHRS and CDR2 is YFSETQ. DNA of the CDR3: TGCGCCAGCAGCTTGATGTATGGACAGACCTACGAGCAGTACTTC. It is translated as CASSLMYGQTYEQYF.